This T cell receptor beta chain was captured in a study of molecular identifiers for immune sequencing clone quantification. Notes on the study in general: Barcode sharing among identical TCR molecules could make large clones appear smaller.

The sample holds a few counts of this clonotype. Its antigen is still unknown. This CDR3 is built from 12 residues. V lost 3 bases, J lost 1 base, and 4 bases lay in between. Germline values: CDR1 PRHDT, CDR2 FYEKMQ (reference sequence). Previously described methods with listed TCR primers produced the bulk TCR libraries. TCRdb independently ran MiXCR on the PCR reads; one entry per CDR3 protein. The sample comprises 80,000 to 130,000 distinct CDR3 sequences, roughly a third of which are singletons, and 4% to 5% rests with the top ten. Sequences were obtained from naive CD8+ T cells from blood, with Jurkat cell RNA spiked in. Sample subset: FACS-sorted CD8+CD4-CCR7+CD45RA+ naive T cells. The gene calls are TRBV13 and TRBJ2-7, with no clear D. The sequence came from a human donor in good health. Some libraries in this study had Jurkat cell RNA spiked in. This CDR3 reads CASSFKSYEQYF. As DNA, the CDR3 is TGTGCCAGCAGCTTTAAATCCTACGAGCAGTACTTC.